The 14 T cell receptor beta chains below were found in one sample sequenced in a study of pediatric ulcerative colitis. Sequenced by immunoSEQ multiplex PCR; TCRdb stores in-frame clones only, minus some. This table holds a few thousand clones, nearly 90% found once. Material: blood. These TCRs come from a boy aged 5 to 17 with mild ulcerative colitis.

The sample holds one count of this clone. The chain employs TRBV6-1 and TRBJ1-4, with TRBD1 matching over 12 bases. V shed 3 bases and J 7 bases; nucleotides not matched to a gene: 0. The germline CDR1 and CDR2 sequences are MNHNS and SASEGT. This CDR3 is built from 14 residues. CDR3 sequence (DNA): TGTGCCAGCAGTGAGGGACAGGGGGCTGAAAAACTGTTTTTT. Translation: CASSEGQGAEKLFF.

This chain uses TRBV30 with TRBJ2-7, with a tentative D call TRBD1 (7 bases). V was pared by 1 base and J by 3 bases, with 13 bases between. CDR3 length: 14 residues. Germline-derived CDR1 and CDR2 are GTSNPN and SVGIG (reference sequence). The CDR3 is CAWSEARDSYEQYF. The CDR3 coding sequence is TGTGCCTGGAGTGAGGCGCGGGACAGCTACGAGCAGTACTTC. Variable domain in full (rest from reference TRBV30 and TRBJ2-7): SQTIHQWPATLVQPVGSPLSLECTVEGTSNPNLYWYRQAAGRGLQLLFYSVGIGQISSEVPQNLSASRPQDRQFILSSKKLLLSDSGFYLCAWSEARDSYEQYFGPGTRLTVT.

The chain recombines TRBV7-3 with TRBJ1-4; the D gene is possibly TRBD1 (6 bases). The germline V gene encodes CDR1 SGHTA and CDR2 FQGTGA. Deletions cut 2 bases from V and 6 bases from J, with 7 bases between. The CDR3 has 13 residues. In DNA, the CDR3 is TGTGCCAGCAGCTTAGGGGGGCATGAAAAACTGTTTTTT. This translates into CASSLGGHEKLFF. The variable domain in full, completed from reference TRBV7-3 and TRBJ1-4, reads GAGVSQTPSNKVTEKGKYVELRCDPISGHTALYWYRQSLGQGPEFLIYFQGTGAADDSGLPNDRFFAVRPEGSVSTLKIQRTERGDSAVYLCASSLGGHEKLFFGSGTQLSVL.

This clone was counted a single time. The chain is built from TRBV5-6 and TRBJ2-7; no firm D call. Per germline, CDR1 SGHDT and CDR2 YYEEEE. V lost 4 bases, J lost 3 bases, and 5 bases lay in between. This CDR3 is 11 amino acids long. The CDR3 reads CASSINYEQYF. Here the CDR3 DNA reads TGTGCCAGCAGCATTAACTACGAGCAGTACTTC.

The CDR3: CASSKGARQPQHF. The CDR3 DNA follows: TGTGCCAGTAGTAAAGGGGCCAGGCAGCCCCAGCATTTT. This chain links TRBV19 with TRBJ1-5, with a tentative D call TRBD1 (5 bases). This CDR3 is built from 13 residues. Germline V gene sequence: CDR1 LNHDA, CDR2 SQIVND (reference sequence). V was trimmed by 4 bases and J by 7 bases, leaving 11 bases between them.

In this sample, this clone turned up once. The chain links TRBV7-8 to TRBJ2-7; TRBD1 might be the D (6 bases). Germline values: CDR1 SGHVS, CDR2 FQNEAQ. The V end was cut by 1 base, the J end by 5 bases, with 24 bases between. The CDR3 is made up of 18 amino acids. CDR3 DNA sequence: TGTGCCAGCAGCTTAGGGGCCCAGAGGGGGTTAGGACTTGACGAGCAGTACTTC. As protein: CASSLGAQRGLGLDEQYF.

The rearrangement joins TRBV28 to TRBJ1-5, with D hard to call. With 3 bases removed from V and 3 bases from J, the gap between germline ends came to 3 bases. The CDR3 loop spans 12 amino acids. Germline V lookup: CDR1 MDHEN, CDR2 SYDVKM. The CDR3 DNA sequence: TGTGCCAGCAGTTTGCCCAATCAGCCCCAGCATTTT. Residues: CASSLPNQPQHF.

This chain uses TRBV28 with TRBJ2-2, with D perhaps matching TRBD1 (7 bases). The CDR3 spans 16 residues. Germline CDR1 is MDHEN and CDR2 is SYDVKM. V was cut by 4 bases and J by 1 base, with 13 bases left in between. The CDR3, as DNA: TGTGCCAGCAGTTCCGCGGGACAGCTGAACACCGGGGAGCTGTTTTTT. It yields the protein CASSSAGQLNTGELFF. The full variable domain, in which reference TRBV28 and TRBJ2-2 provide the parts outside the CDR3, is DVKVTQSSRYLVKRTGEKVFLECVQDMDHENMFWYRQDPGLGLRLIYFSYDVKMKEKGDIPEGYSVSREKKERFSLILESASTNQTSMYLCASSSAGQLNTGELFFGEGSRLTVL.

The chain is built from TRBV7-2 and TRBJ1-2, with D perhaps matching TRBD1 (5 bases). The V gene's germline CDR1 is SGHTA and CDR2 FQGNSA. V was clipped by 2 bases and J by 7 bases, with 8 bases between them. There are 12 residues in the CDR3. The CDR3 DNA reads as TGTGCCAGCAGCTTATTTGGGGGTGGCTACACCTTC. It specifies CASSLFGGGYTF. The complete variable domain, with remaining parts taken from reference TRBV7-2 and TRBJ1-2, reads GAGVSQSPSNKVTEKGKDVELRCDPISGHTALYWYRQSLGQGLEFLIYFQGNSAPDKSGLPSDRFSAERTGGSVSTLTIQRTQQEDSAVYLCASSLFGGGYTFGSGTRLTVV.

The chain couples TRBV6-5 to TRBJ2-7; D unclear. Germline CDR1 is MNHEY and CDR2 is SVGAGI. Trimming removed 0 bases at V and 5 bases at J, with 11 bases between. The CDR3 covers 14 residues. CDR3 nucleotides: TGTGCCAGCAGTTACTCACCGGGTAGGCACGAGCAGTACTTC. Protein product: CASSYSPGRHEQYF.

This chain joins TRBV28 and TRBJ1-5; 7 nucleotides line up with TRBD1. This CDR3 spans 15 amino acids. CDR1 MDHEN and CDR2 SYDVKM come from the germline V gene. After removal of 3 bases from V and 5 bases from J, the junction contained 7 bases not matched to a gene. The CDR3 region has the DNA TGTGCCAGCAGTTTGGAGGGGGCAGGTGATCAGCCCCAGCATTTT. This translates into CASSLEGAGDQPQHF.

The V call is TRBV5-1, the J call TRBJ1-2; D might be TRBD1 (5 bases). The V and J ends lost 4 bases and 5 bases respectively, with 24 bases between them. Germline V gives CDR1 SGHRS, CDR2 YFSETQ. The CDR3 spans 17 residues. The CDR3 DNA follows: TGCGCCAGCAGCACGACAGCGAGCACTACTGGAGTTTATGGCTACACCTTC. It codes for CASSTTASTTGVYGYTF.

This chain uses TRBV19 with TRBJ2-1; 7 bases are shared with TRBD2. This CDR3 has 14 residues. Germline CDR1 LNHDA, CDR2 SQIVND (reference sequence). V lost 5 bases and J lost 4; bases outside the gene matches: 5. The chain's CDR3 is CASSAGAAYNEQFF. Written as DNA, the CDR3 is TGTGCCAGTAGTGCGGGAGCCGCATACAATGAGCAGTTCTTC.

The chain is built from TRBV15 and TRBJ2-5; TRBD2 might be the D (6 bases). Germline CDR1 reads LNHNV; CDR2 reads YYDKDF (reference sequence). This CDR3 has 14 amino acids. Trimming removed 1 base from V and 5 bases from J, with 11 bases in between. CDR3 protein: CATSRVSGRETQYF. CDR3 bases: TGTGCCACCAGCAGAGTTTCGGGGAGGGAGACCCAGTACTTC.